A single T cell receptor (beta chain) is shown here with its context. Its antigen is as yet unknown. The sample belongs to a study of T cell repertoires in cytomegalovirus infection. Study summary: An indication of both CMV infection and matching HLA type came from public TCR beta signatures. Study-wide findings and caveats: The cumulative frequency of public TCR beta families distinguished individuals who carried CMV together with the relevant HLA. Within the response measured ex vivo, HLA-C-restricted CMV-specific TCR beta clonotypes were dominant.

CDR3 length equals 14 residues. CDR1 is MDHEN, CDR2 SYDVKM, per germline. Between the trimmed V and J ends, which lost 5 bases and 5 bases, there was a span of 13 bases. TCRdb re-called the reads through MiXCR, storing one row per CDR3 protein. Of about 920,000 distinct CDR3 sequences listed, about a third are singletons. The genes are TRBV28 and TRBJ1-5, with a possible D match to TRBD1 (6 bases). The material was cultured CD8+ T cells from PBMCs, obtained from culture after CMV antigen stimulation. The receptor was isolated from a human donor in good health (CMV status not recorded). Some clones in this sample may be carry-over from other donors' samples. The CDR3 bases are TGTGCCAGCAGTCTCACAGGGTTCTATCAGCCCCAGCATTTT. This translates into CASSLTGFYQPQHF. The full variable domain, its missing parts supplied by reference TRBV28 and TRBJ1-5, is DVKVTQSSRYLVKRTGEKVFLECVQDMDHENMFWYRQDPGLGLRLIYFSYDVKMKEKGDIPEGYSVSREKKERFSLILESASTNQTSMYLCASSLTGFYQPQHFGDGTRLSIL.